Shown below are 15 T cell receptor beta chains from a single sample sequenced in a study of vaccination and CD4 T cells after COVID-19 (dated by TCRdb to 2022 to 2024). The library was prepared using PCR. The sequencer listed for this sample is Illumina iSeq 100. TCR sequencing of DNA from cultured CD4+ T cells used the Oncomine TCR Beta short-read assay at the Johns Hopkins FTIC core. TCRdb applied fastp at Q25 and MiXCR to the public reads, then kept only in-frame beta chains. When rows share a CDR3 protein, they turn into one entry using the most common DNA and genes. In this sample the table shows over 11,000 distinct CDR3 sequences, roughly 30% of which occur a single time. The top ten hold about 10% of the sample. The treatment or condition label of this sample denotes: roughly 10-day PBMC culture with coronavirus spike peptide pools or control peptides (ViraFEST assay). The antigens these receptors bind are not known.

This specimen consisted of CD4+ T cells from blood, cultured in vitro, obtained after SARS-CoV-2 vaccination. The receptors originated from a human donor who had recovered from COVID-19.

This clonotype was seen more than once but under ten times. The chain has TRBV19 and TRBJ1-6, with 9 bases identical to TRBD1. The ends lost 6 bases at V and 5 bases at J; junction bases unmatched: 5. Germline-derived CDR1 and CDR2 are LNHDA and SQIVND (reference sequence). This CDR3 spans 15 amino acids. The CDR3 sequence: CASRIGTGNNSPLHF. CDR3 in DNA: TGTGCCAGTAGGATTGGGACAGGGAATAATTCACCCCTCCACTTT.

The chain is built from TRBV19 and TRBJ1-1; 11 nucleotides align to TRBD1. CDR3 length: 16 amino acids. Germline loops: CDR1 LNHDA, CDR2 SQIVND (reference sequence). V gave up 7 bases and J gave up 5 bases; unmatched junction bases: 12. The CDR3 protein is CASIDPGQGGGTEAFF. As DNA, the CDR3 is TGTGCCAGTATCGACCCGGGACAGGGGGGAGGGACTGAAGCTTTCTTT.

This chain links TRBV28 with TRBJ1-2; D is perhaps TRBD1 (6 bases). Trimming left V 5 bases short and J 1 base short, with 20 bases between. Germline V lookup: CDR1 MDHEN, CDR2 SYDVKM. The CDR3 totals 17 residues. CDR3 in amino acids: CASSIDRTAGSNYGYTF. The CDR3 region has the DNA TGTGCCAGCAGTATAGATAGGACAGCCGGAAGTAACTATGGCTACACCTTC.

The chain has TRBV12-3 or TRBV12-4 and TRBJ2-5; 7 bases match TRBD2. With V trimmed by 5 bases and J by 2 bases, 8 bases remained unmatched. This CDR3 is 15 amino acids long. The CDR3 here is CASSPSAGGQETQYF. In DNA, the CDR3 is TGTGCCAGCAGTCCCTCAGCCGGGGGGCAAGAGACCCAGTACTTC.

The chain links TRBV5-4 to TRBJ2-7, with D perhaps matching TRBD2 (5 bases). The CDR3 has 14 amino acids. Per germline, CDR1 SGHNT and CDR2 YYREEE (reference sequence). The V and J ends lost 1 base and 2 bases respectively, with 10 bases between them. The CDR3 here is CASSLNGKTYEQYF. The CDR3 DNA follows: TGTGCCAGCAGCTTGAACGGGAAAACCTACGAGCAGTACTTC.

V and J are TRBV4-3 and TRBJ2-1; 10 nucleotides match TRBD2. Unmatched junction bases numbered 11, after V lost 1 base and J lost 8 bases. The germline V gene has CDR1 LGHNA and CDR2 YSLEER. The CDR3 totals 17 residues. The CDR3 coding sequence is TGCGCCAGCAGCCAAGCCCTTTCTAGCGGGAGTAGGGATGAGCAGTTCTTC. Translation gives CASSQALSSGSRDEQFF.

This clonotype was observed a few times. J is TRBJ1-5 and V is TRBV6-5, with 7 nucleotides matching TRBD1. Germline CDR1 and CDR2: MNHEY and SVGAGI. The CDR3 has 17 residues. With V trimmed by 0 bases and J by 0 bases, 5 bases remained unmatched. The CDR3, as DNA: TGTGCCAGCAGTTACTCAGGGGGCGCAGGTAGCAATCAGCCCCAGCATTTT. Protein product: CASSYSGGAGSNQPQHF.

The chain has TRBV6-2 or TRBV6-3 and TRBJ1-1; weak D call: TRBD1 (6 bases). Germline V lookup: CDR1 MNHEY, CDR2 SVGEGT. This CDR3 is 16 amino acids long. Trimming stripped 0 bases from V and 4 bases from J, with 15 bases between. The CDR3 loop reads CASSYSKGGRPTEAFF. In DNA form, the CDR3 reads TGTGCCAGCAGTTACTCGAAAGGGGGACGTCCCACTGAAGCTTTCTTT.

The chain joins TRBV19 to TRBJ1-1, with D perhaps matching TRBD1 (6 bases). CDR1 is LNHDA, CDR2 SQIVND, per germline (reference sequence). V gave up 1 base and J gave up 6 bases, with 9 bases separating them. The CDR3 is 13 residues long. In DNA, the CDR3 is TGTGCCAGTAGTATAGGCTGGACAGCTGAAGCTTTCTTT. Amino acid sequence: CASSIGWTAEAFF.

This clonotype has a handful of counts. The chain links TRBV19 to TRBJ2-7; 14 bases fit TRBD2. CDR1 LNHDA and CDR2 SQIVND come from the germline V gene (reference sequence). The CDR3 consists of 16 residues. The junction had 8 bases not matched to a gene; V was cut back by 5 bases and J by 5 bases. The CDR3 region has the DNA TGTGCCAGTAGTCATAGACTAGCGGGAGGGCCCAACGAGCAGTACTTC. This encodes CASSHRLAGGPNEQYF.

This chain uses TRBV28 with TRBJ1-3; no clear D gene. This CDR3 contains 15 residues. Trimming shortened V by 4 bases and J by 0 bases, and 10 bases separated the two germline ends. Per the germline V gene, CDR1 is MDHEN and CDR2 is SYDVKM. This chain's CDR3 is CASSSHTDSGNTIYF. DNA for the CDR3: TGTGCCAGCAGTTCACATACAGACTCTGGAAACACCATATATTTT.

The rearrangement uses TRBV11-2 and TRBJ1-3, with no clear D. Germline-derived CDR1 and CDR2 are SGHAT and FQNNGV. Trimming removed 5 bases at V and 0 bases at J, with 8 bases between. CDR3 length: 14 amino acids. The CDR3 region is CASSPQPSGNTIYF. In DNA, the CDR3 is TGTGCCAGCAGCCCCCAGCCCTCTGGAAACACCATATATTTT.

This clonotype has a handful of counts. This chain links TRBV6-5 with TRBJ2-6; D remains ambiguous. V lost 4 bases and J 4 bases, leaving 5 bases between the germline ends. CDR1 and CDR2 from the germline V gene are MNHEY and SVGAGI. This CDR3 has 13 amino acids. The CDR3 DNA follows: TGTGCCAGCAGTTTTCGGGGGGCCAACGTCCTGACTTTC. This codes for CASSFRGANVLTF.

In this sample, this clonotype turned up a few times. CDR3: CAIRKGQGDGSGANVLTF. The CDR3 DNA sequence: TGTGCCATCAGGAAGGGACAGGGCGACGGCTCTGGGGCCAACGTCCTGACTTTC. V gene TRBV10-3 combines with J gene TRBJ2-6; 9 bases are a match to TRBD1. CDR3 length: 18 amino acids. CDR1 is ENHRY, CDR2 SYGVKD, per germline. The junction had 9 bases not matched to a gene; V was cut back by 6 bases and J by 0 bases.

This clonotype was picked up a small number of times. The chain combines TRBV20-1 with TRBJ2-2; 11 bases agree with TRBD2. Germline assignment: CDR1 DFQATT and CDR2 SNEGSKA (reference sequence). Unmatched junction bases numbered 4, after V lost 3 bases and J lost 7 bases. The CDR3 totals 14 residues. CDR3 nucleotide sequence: TGCAGTGCTAGTAGCGGGAGGGTTGGCGGGGAGCTGTTTTTT. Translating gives CSASSGRVGGELFF.